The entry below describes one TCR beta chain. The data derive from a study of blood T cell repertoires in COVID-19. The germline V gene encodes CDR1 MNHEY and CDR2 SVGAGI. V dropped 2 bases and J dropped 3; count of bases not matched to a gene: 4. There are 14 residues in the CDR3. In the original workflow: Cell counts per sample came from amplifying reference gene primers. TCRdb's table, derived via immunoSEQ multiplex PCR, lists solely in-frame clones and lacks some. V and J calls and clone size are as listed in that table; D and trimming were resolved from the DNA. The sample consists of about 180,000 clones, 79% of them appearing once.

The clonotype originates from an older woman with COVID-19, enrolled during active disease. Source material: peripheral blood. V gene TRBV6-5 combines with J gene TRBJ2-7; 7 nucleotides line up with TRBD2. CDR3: CASSYKASGYEQYF. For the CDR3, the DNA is TGTGCCAGCAGTTACAAGGCTAGCGGCTACGAGCAGTACTTC.